Presented here are 20 T cell receptor beta chains from one specimen sequenced in a study of cytomegalovirus exposure and HLA in healthy donors. Measured with immunoSEQ multiplex PCR; TCRdb has only the in-frame clones, and not every one. This table has about 160,000 clones, about 96% appearing once. The specimen sequenced was PBMCs. All receptors derive from a young woman in good health and CMV-seronegative.

This chain uses TRBV6-5 with TRBJ2-2, with 8 positions matching TRBD2. Germline V gives CDR1 MNHEY, CDR2 SVGAGI. V trimming: 6 bases; J trimming: 3 bases; junction bases outside the gene matches: 0. The CDR3 length is 13 residues. The DNA of the CDR3 is TGTGCCAGCAGGCGGGGGGACACCGGGGAGCTGTTTTTT. It translates to CASRRGDTGELFF.

The chain joins TRBV6-6 to TRBJ2-7; TRBD2 matches at 7 bases. CDR3 length equals 13 residues. CDR1 is MNHNY, CDR2 SVGAGI, per germline (reference sequence). Germline trimming cut 5 bases from V and 9 bases from J; bases unmatched to any gene: 10. CDR3 nucleotides: TGTGCCAGCAGTCGGACTAGTCCAGCAGGGCAGTACTTC. Amino acid sequence: CASSRTSPAGQYF.

The chain recombines TRBV4-2 with TRBJ1-5; TRBD1 is a possible D gene (6 bases). Trimming took 3 bases from V and 2 from J, leaving 8 bases between them. CDR1 and CDR2 (germline): LGHNA, YNFKEQ. The CDR3 has 14 amino acids. For the CDR3, the DNA is TGTGCCAGCAGCCAGGGGGCTGGCAATCAGCCCCAGCATTTT. This gives the protein CASSQGAGNQPQHF.

This clone showed up just once. This chain links TRBV7-9 with TRBJ2-7; 8 nucleotides line up with TRBD1. Germline V lookup: CDR1 SEHNR, CDR2 FQNEAQ (reference sequence). This CDR3 is 13 amino acids long. Trimming took 3 bases from V and 3 from J; bases not matched to a gene: 1. The CDR3 spells CASSFDRGYEQYF. CDR3 DNA: TGTGCCAGCAGCTTCGACAGGGGCTACGAGCAGTACTTC.

The chain combines TRBV5-1 with TRBJ1-2; TRBD1 aligns across 7 bases. Trimming took 0 bases from V and 8 from J; bases not matched to a gene: 13. CDR1 is SGHRS, CDR2 YFSETQ, per germline. The CDR3 runs 16 residues. The DNA of the CDR3 is TGCGCCAGCAGCTTGGTGGGGGACAGTGCCGCGGGGGGCTACACCTTC. Translation gives CASSLVGDSAAGGYTF.

The DNA for the CDR3 is TGTGCCTGGAACCCGGGACAGGTCTTTGGGGAGCTGTTTTTT. Translation gives CAWNPGQVFGELFF. The chain has TRBV30 and TRBJ2-2; 8 bases map to TRBD1. V was clipped by 4 bases and J by 8 bases; unmatched bases: 9. The germline CDR1 and CDR2 sequences are GTSNPN and SVGIG (reference sequence). There are 14 residues in the CDR3.

The rearrangement joins TRBV7-2 to TRBJ2-1; 9 bases are a match to TRBD2. CDR3 length: 16 residues. Germline V gene sequence: CDR1 SGHTA, CDR2 FQGNSA. V lost 0 bases to trimming and J lost 9 bases; unmatched junction nucleotides: 9. The CDR3 DNA sequence: TGTGCCAGCAGCTTAGCGTTGCGGGGGGGCCATGGTGAGCAGTTCTTC. Translating gives CASSLALRGGHGEQFF. Supplemented by reference TRBV7-2 and TRBJ2-1, the full variable domain reads GAGVSQSPSNKVTEKGKDVELRCDPISGHTALYWYRQSLGQGLEFLIYFQGNSAPDKSGLPSDRFSAERTGGSVSTLTIQRTQQEDSAVYLCASSLALRGGHGEQFFGPGTRLTVL.

The CDR3 coding sequence is TGTGCCAGCAGCTCCGGGGGTGGGACAGTTAATTCACCCCTCCACTTT. Translation: CASSSGGGTVNSPLHF. This chain links TRBV9 with TRBJ1-6, with TRBD1 matching over 7 bases. CDR1 and CDR2 from the germline V gene are SGDLS and YYNGEE. The CDR3 length is 16 residues. J gave up 6 bases and V 4 bases, and 10 bases lay outside the gene matches.

The rearrangement joins TRBV6-6 to TRBJ1-1, with 7 bases identical to TRBD1. This CDR3 is built from 13 residues. Trimming cost V 5 bases and J 4 bases; bases outside gene matches: 4. Germline CDR1 reads MNHNY; CDR2 reads SVGAGI (reference sequence). CDR3 nucleotides: TGTGCCAGCAGTGCCTACAGGGGCACTGAAGCTTTCTTT. It codes for CASSAYRGTEAFF.

The chain joins TRBV28 to TRBJ1-1, with a possible D match to TRBD1 (5 bases). Looked up from germline, CDR1 is MDHEN and CDR2 is SYDVKM. The length of the CDR3 is 12 residues. The CDR3 spells CAATAGVTEAFF. The CDR3 DNA reads as TGTGCTGCCACGGCGGGGGTCACTGAAGCTTTCTTT.

The V gene is TRBV13, the J gene TRBJ2-1; the match to TRBD2 covers 9 bases. The CDR3 is made up of 16 amino acids. The trim removed 5 bases at V and 3 bases at J, leaving 8 bases unmatched. CDR1 is PRHDT and CDR2 is FYEKMQ in the germline V gene (reference sequence). The CDR3 loop reads CASSASIAGDYNEQFF. The CDR3 DNA reads as TGTGCCAGCAGCGCCTCAATAGCGGGGGACTACAATGAGCAGTTCTTC.

The rearrangement joins TRBV7-2 to TRBJ1-4; 7 positions agree with TRBD1. The CDR3 runs 15 residues. Trimming cost V 2 bases and J 2 bases; bases outside gene matches: 2. Germline CDR1 and CDR2: SGHTA and FQGNSA. CDR3 nucleotides: TGTGCCAGCAGCTTACAGGGGGTGACTAATGAAAAACTGTTTTTT. Amino acid sequence: CASSLQGVTNEKLFF.

CDR3: CASSYPMNTEAFF. CDR3 coding DNA: TGTGCCAGCAGTTACCCCATGAACACTGAAGCTTTCTTT. The chain couples TRBV6-6 to TRBJ1-1; D unresolved. The CDR3 is made up of 13 amino acids. Germline V gives CDR1 MNHNY, CDR2 SVGAGI (reference sequence). Trimming removed 2 bases at V and 0 bases at J, with 4 bases between.

The CDR3 nucleotides are TGTGCCAGCGGAGGCGGGCAGGTCAATGGCTACACCTTC. Residues: CASGGGQVNGYTF. The chain is built from TRBV6-5 and TRBJ1-2; no firm D call. This CDR3 spans 13 amino acids. Germline CDR1 MNHEY, CDR2 SVGAGI. V was cut by 8 bases and J by 6 bases, with 16 bases left in between.

The chain combines TRBV7-9 with TRBJ2-7; 7 bases agree with TRBD1. CDR1 is SEHNR and CDR2 is FQNEAQ in the germline V gene (reference sequence). This CDR3 contains 17 residues. V lost 2 bases to trimming and J lost 2 bases; unmatched junction nucleotides: 12. CDR3 nucleotides: TGTGCCAGCAGCTTACCCAGCACAGGGGTCCCCCCCTACGAGCAGTACTTC. Protein: CASSLPSTGVPPYEQYF.

The table lists this clone with a count of one. The chain employs TRBV2 and TRBJ2-3; D is uncertain. Germline V gives CDR1 SNHLY, CDR2 FYNNEI. The CDR3 extends over 15 amino acids. Between the trimmed V and J ends, which lost 1 base and 1 base, there was a span of 9 bases. The CDR3 here is CASSEDSPRTDTQYF. CDR3 bases: TGTGCCAGCAGTGAAGACTCCCCCCGCACAGATACGCAGTATTTT.

This chain uses TRBV19 with TRBJ2-1; D might be TRBD2 (6 bases). Per germline, CDR1 LNHDA and CDR2 SQIVND (reference sequence). The ends were cut back, 7 bases at V and 8 bases at J, with 15 bases in the middle. The CDR3 extends over 13 amino acids. CDR3 DNA: TGTGCCAGTATGGCGGGGCCCCTCCATGAGCAGTTCTTC. Translating it yields CASMAGPLHEQFF. Drawing the rest from reference TRBV19 and TRBJ2-1, the complete variable domain is DGGITQSPKYLFRKEGQNVTLSCEQNLNHDAMYWYRQDPGQGLRLIYYSQIVNDFQKGDIAEGYSVSREKKESFPLTVTSAQKNPTAFYLCASMAGPLHEQFFGPGTRLTVL.

J is TRBJ1-1 and V is TRBV2; 11 positions match TRBD1. V lost 7 bases to trimming and J lost 4 bases; unmatched junction nucleotides: 11. CDR3 length: 16 residues. Germline lookup yields CDR1 SNHLY and CDR2 FYNNEI. This CDR3 is CASKDRGPKGGTEAFF. CDR3 nucleotide sequence: TGTGCCAGCAAGGACAGGGGGCCAAAGGGGGGCACTGAAGCTTTCTTT.

The chain joins TRBV6-1 to TRBJ1-2; perhaps TRBD1 as D (5 bases). Deletions cut 11 bases from V and 0 bases from J, with 13 bases between. The CDR3 contains 13 residues. Germline loops: CDR1 MNHNS, CDR2 SASEGT. The CDR3 reads CASEGETNYGYTF. The CDR3 nucleotides are TGTGCCTCAGAAGGGGAAACTAACTATGGCTACACCTTC.

This chain uses TRBV11-1 with TRBJ2-1, with 9 bases matching TRBD1. CDR3 length: 14 residues. Germline V gene data show CDR1 as SGHAT and CDR2 as FQDESV (reference sequence). V lost 4 bases, J lost 4 bases, and 2 bases stayed unmatched. The CDR3 loop is CASSSGQGYNEQFF. For the CDR3, the DNA is TGTGCCAGCAGCTCGGGACAGGGTTACAATGAGCAGTTCTTC.